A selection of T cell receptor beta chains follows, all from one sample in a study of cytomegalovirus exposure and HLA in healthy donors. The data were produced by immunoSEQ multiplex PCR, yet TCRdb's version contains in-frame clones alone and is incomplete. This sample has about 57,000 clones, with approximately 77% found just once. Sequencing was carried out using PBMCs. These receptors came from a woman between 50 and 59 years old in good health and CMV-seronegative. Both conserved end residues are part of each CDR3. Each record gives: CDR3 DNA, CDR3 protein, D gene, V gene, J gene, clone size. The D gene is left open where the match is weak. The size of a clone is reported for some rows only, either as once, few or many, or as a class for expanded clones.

CDR3nt: TGTGCCAGTAATGCGGGGAGAAGTATGAATACGCAGTATTTT; CDR3aa: CASNAGRSMNTQYF; d_gene: NA; v_gene: TRBV19; j_gene: TRBJ2-3; abundance: NA
CDR3nt: TGTGCCAGCACCCACCTGCGGGCTTCTAGCGGGAGGGTCACAGATACGCAGTATTTT; CDR3aa: CASTHLRASSGRVTDTQYF; d_gene: TRBD2; v_gene: TRBV6-4; j_gene: TRBJ2-3; abundance: few
CDR3nt: TGTGCCAGCAGTGAAATAGGGGCGGATGGCTACACCTTC; CDR3aa: CASSEIGADGYTF; d_gene: NA; v_gene: TRBV2; j_gene: TRBJ1-2; abundance: NA
CDR3nt: TGTGCCAGCAGCCTACTAGCGGGAGTAGATACGCAGTATTTT; CDR3aa: CASSLLAGVDTQYF; d_gene: TRBD2; v_gene: TRBV11-1; j_gene: TRBJ2-3; abundance: NA
CDR3nt: TGTGCCAGCAGCTTAGTGGGGACTAGCGGGGGTGGTAATGAGCAGTTCTTC; CDR3aa: CASSLVGTSGGGNEQFF; d_gene: TRBD2; v_gene: TRBV7-6; j_gene: TRBJ2-1; abundance: NA
CDR3nt: TGTGCCAGTAGTGTGGACAGGACGTCGCGAGGCTACACCTTC; CDR3aa: CASSVDRTSRGYTF; d_gene: TRBD1; v_gene: TRBV19; j_gene: TRBJ1-2; abundance: NA
CDR3nt: TGCGCCAGCAGCTTTAAGGCCGGGGGAGGCACGGATACGCAGTATTTT; CDR3aa: CASSFKAGGGTDTQYF; d_gene: NA; v_gene: TRBV5-1; j_gene: TRBJ2-3; abundance: NA
CDR3nt: TGTGCCAGCAATGAGGGAGGAATCCAGTACGAGCAGTACTTC; CDR3aa: CASNEGGIQYEQYF; d_gene: NA; v_gene: TRBV14; j_gene: TRBJ2-7; abundance: NA
CDR3nt: TGTGCCAGCAGTGAGATCAGCTCCTACGAGCAGTACTTC; CDR3aa: CASSEISSYEQYF; d_gene: NA; v_gene: TRBV6-4; j_gene: TRBJ2-7; abundance: NA
CDR3nt: TGTGCCAGCAGTTTTTGGAGGGACTCCTACGAGCAGTACTTC; CDR3aa: CASSFWRDSYEQYF; d_gene: NA; v_gene: TRBV27; j_gene: TRBJ2-7; abundance: NA
CDR3nt: TGTGCCAGCAGCCAAAGCAGGGGCACTGAAGCTTTCTTT; CDR3aa: CASSQSRGTEAFF; d_gene: NA; v_gene: TRBV7-2; j_gene: TRBJ1-1; abundance: few
CDR3nt: TGTGCCAGCAGGCCGGGACTAGCGGGGGGGGAGACCCAGTACTTC; CDR3aa: CASRPGLAGGETQYF; d_gene: TRBD2; v_gene: TRBV7-7; j_gene: TRBJ2-5; abundance: NA
CDR3nt: TGCAGCGTTGTTGCGACACGGAACACCGGGGAGCTGTTTTTT; CDR3aa: CSVVATRNTGELFF; d_gene: NA; v_gene: TRBV29-1; j_gene: TRBJ2-2; abundance: NA
CDR3nt: TGTGCCAGCGGCGGGACAGGGGCTGAAAAACTGTTTTTT; CDR3aa: CASGGTGAEKLFF; d_gene: TRBD1; v_gene: TRBV6-1; j_gene: TRBJ1-4; abundance: NA
CDR3nt: TGTGCCAGCAGTTTATGGACAGGGGGCGAAGATGGCTACACCTTC; CDR3aa: CASSLWTGGEDGYTF; d_gene: TRBD1; v_gene: TRBV28; j_gene: TRBJ1-2; abundance: NA
CDR3nt: TGTGCCAGTAGTATACGGGACAGGGCATACAATGAGCAGTTCTTC; CDR3aa: CASSIRDRAYNEQFF; d_gene: TRBD1; v_gene: TRBV19; j_gene: TRBJ2-1; abundance: NA
CDR3nt: TGTGCCAGCAGCGTAGCTACTGGGGGCGCGAAGACCGGGGAGCTGTTTTTT; CDR3aa: CASSVATGGAKTGELFF; d_gene: NA; v_gene: TRBV9; j_gene: TRBJ2-2; abundance: once
CDR3nt: TGTGCCAGCAGCCTACTGGGTCAGGCAGAAAAACTGTTTTTT; CDR3aa: CASSLLGQAEKLFF; d_gene: NA; v_gene: TRBV7-9; j_gene: TRBJ1-4; abundance: NA
CDR3nt: TGTGCCAGCAGTGGGTGGGACTCGACAGGGGAGGACTCTGGAAACACCATATATTTT; CDR3aa: CASSGWDSTGEDSGNTIYF; d_gene: TRBD1; v_gene: TRBV2; j_gene: TRBJ1-3; abundance: NA
CDR3nt: TGTGCCAGCTCACCACAATTTCAGCGGACAGGGATTTCAGATACGCAGTATTTT; CDR3aa: CASSPQFQRTGISDTQYF; d_gene: TRBD1; v_gene: TRBV18; j_gene: TRBJ2-3; abundance: NA
CDR3nt: TGTGCCAGCAGCTTAGTGGGGGGAGTCAACACTGAAGCTTTCTTT; CDR3aa: CASSLVGGVNTEAFF; d_gene: NA; v_gene: TRBV11-1; j_gene: TRBJ1-1; abundance: few
CDR3nt: TGTGCCATCAGTGCGACAGATTCTAACTATGGCTACACCTTC; CDR3aa: CAISATDSNYGYTF; d_gene: NA; v_gene: TRBV10-3; j_gene: TRBJ1-2; abundance: NA
CDR3nt: TGTGCCAGCAGTGCTTCCAGCCAAGAGACCCAGTACTTC; CDR3aa: CASSASSQETQYF; d_gene: NA; v_gene: TRBV6-1; j_gene: TRBJ2-5; abundance: few
CDR3nt: TGCGCCAGCAGCCAAGAGGGGCTAGCGGGAGTCAATGAGCAGTTCTTC; CDR3aa: CASSQEGLAGVNEQFF; d_gene: TRBD2; v_gene: TRBV4-1; j_gene: TRBJ2-1; abundance: NA
CDR3nt: TGTGCCAGCAGCTTAGTAGCGGGCCCCAGCAATGAGCAGTTCTTC; CDR3aa: CASSLVAGPSNEQFF; d_gene: TRBD2; v_gene: TRBV5-4; j_gene: TRBJ2-1; abundance: NA
CDR3nt: TGTGCCAGCAGTGAATCCGGGACCGGGGAGGAGAGCTACACCTTC; CDR3aa: CASSESGTGEESYTF; d_gene: NA; v_gene: TRBV6-1; j_gene: TRBJ1-2; abundance: NA
CDR3nt: TGTGCCAGCAGTCCCCAGACAGGGCCAAATGAGCAGTTCTTC; CDR3aa: CASSPQTGPNEQFF; d_gene: TRBD1; v_gene: TRBV6-1; j_gene: TRBJ2-1; abundance: NA
CDR3nt: TGTGCCAGCTCACCACAAAACCCCACTAGCGGGCATACGTACGAGCAGTACTTC; CDR3aa: CASSPQNPTSGHTYEQYF; d_gene: TRBD2; v_gene: TRBV18; j_gene: TRBJ2-7; abundance: NA
CDR3nt: TGTGCCAGCAGCCCCAACTTGGATTCACCCCTCCACTTT; CDR3aa: CASSPNLDSPLHF; d_gene: NA; v_gene: TRBV9; j_gene: TRBJ1-6; abundance: NA
CDR3nt: TGCAGCGTTAGGACAGGGAATCCCACAGATACGCAGTATTTT; CDR3aa: CSVRTGNPTDTQYF; d_gene: TRBD1; v_gene: TRBV29-1; j_gene: TRBJ2-3; abundance: once
CDR3nt: TGTGCCAGCAGCCACGACCGGGACAGGGTCCTAGGGAGGTACGAGCAGTACTTC; CDR3aa: CASSHDRDRVLGRYEQYF; d_gene: TRBD1; v_gene: TRBV28; j_gene: TRBJ2-7; abundance: few
CDR3nt: TGTGCCAGCAGTGAATCCTCCGCCAGGGATAATGGCTACACCTTC; CDR3aa: CASSESSARDNGYTF; d_gene: NA; v_gene: TRBV6-1; j_gene: TRBJ1-2; abundance: NA
CDR3nt: TGTGCCAGCAGTTCACTAGTCCATACGCAGTATTTT; CDR3aa: CASSSLVHTQYF; d_gene: NA; v_gene: TRBV7-9; j_gene: TRBJ2-3; abundance: NA
CDR3nt: TGCGCCAGCAGCTTTAAAGGGGCGGCCGGGGAGCTGTTTTTT; CDR3aa: CASSFKGAAGELFF; d_gene: NA; v_gene: TRBV5-1; j_gene: TRBJ2-2; abundance: NA
CDR3nt: TGTGCCAGCAGCTCGACAGGGTATGGACACGAGCAGTACTTC; CDR3aa: CASSSTGYGHEQYF; d_gene: TRBD1; v_gene: TRBV28; j_gene: TRBJ2-7; abundance: few
CDR3nt: TGTGCCAGCAGTTACTCGAAGCCCAATTCTGGAAACACCATATATTTT; CDR3aa: CASSYSKPNSGNTIYF; d_gene: NA; v_gene: TRBV6-6; j_gene: TRBJ1-3; abundance: NA